These 29 T cell receptor beta chains were sequenced from one sample in a study of blood T cell repertoires in COVID-19. Assay used: immunoSEQ multiplex PCR; TCRdb lists only in-frame clones, some missing. The sample records 300,000 or so clones, over 75% being singletons. The sequenced sample consisted of PBMCs or T cells enriched from blood (not recorded which). All receptors derive from a young woman who had recovered from COVID-19.

On this clone: Other DNA sequences in this sample translate to the same CDR3. The chain links TRBV19 to TRBJ1-2, with TRBD1 matching over 9 bases. The V gene end was trimmed by 4 bases and the J gene end by 7 bases; junction bases not matched to a gene: 4. Per germline, CDR1 LNHDA and CDR2 SQIVND (reference sequence). The CDR3 runs to 13 residues. The CDR3 DNA sequence: TGTGCCAGTAGTACACAGGGGGCTGGTGGCTACACCTTC. It translates to CASSTQGAGGYTF.

Only one count was recorded for this clone. V usage is TRBV5-1 and J usage is TRBJ2-7; 14 nucleotides match TRBD2. Germline loops: CDR1 SGHRS, CDR2 YFSETQ. With V trimmed by 4 bases and J by 7 bases, 7 bases remained unmatched. The CDR3 has 15 residues. CDR3 nucleotides: TGCGCCAGCAGCAGACTAGCGGGAGGGCCTATGGAGCAGTACTTC. Its translation: CASSRLAGGPMEQYF.

The CDR3 sequence: CAWSTYPPGQFF. For the CDR3, the DNA is TGTGCCTGGAGTACCTACCCGCCAGGGCAGTTCTTC. The chain recombines TRBV30 with TRBJ2-1; no clear D gene. This CDR3 is built from 12 residues. Trimming pared 2 bases from V and 12 bases from J, leaving 14 bases between. Germline-derived CDR1 and CDR2 are GTSNPN and SVGIG (reference sequence).

This clone showed up just once. The CDR3 sequence: CASSQDWQGSYNEQFF. The CDR3 bases are TGCGCCAGCAGCCAAGATTGGCAGGGGAGTTACAATGAGCAGTTCTTC. The chain has TRBV4-3 and TRBJ2-1; D possibly corresponds to TRBD1 (6 bases). This CDR3 is 16 amino acids long. V was pared by 0 bases and J by 4 bases, with 13 bases between. CDR1 is LGHNA and CDR2 is YSLEER in the germline V gene.

The V and J genes are TRBV6-2 or TRBV6-3 and TRBJ2-5; 13 nucleotides line up with TRBD2. Germline CDR1 and CDR2: MNHEY and SVGEGT. The V gene end was trimmed by 5 bases and the J gene end by 6 bases; junction bases not matched to a gene: 3. The CDR3 loop spans 14 amino acids. DNA for the CDR3: TGTGCCAGCAGTCCGACTAGCGGGAGGCAGACCCAGTACTTC. This translates into CASSPTSGRQTQYF.

The chain recombines TRBV28 with TRBJ1-5; no clear D. The CDR3 has 15 residues. Germline loops: CDR1 MDHEN, CDR2 SYDVKM. V was shortened by 4 bases and J by 2 bases, with 12 bases between the two germline ends. CDR3 coding DNA: TGTGCCAGCAGTTCCCTCAGTGGAGGCAATCAGCCCCAGCATTTT. It specifies CASSSLSGGNQPQHF.

V and J are TRBV27 and TRBJ2-2; 7 bases are a match to TRBD1. V shed 6 bases, J shed 2 bases, and the junction held 3 bases outside the gene matches. The CDR3 runs to 14 residues. Germline values: CDR1 MNHEY, CDR2 SMNVEV (reference sequence). CDR3 in amino acids: CASSRTGNTGELFF. The CDR3 DNA sequence: TGTGCCAGCAGCAGGACAGGCAACACCGGGGAGCTGTTTTTT.

V usage is TRBV5-4 and J usage is TRBJ2-7; 7 bases line up with TRBD1. This CDR3 comprises 13 residues. V lost 4 bases and J lost 7; bases outside the gene matches: 8. Germline V CDR1 and CDR2: SGHNT, YYREEE (reference sequence). CDR3 sequence: CASSGRDSREQYF. CDR3 nucleotides: TGTGCCAGCAGCGGCCGGGACAGTCGGGAGCAGTACTTC.

J is TRBJ1-1 and V is TRBV5-5, with D possibly TRBD1 on 6 matching bases. The CDR3 is made up of 17 amino acids. V lost 0 bases and J lost 5, with 20 bases in between. The V gene's germline CDR1 is SGHKS and CDR2 YYEKEE (reference sequence). CDR3 in amino acids: CASSLVAYREVGTEAFF. CDR3 sequence (DNA): TGTGCCAGCAGCTTGGTGGCGTACAGGGAAGTTGGGACTGAAGCTTTCTTT. The whole variable domain, remainder taken from reference TRBV5-5 and TRBJ1-1, is DAGVTQSPTHLIKTRGQQVTLRCSPISGHKSVSWYQQVLGQGPQFIFQYYEKEERGRGNFPDRFSARQFPNYSSELNVNALLLGDSALYLCASSLVAYREVGTEAFFGQGTRLTVV.

This clone was detected once. The chain couples TRBV4-2 to TRBJ1-5; D gene ambiguous. The V and J ends lost 0 bases and 1 base respectively, with 7 bases between them. Germline CDR1 is LGHNA and CDR2 is YNFKEQ. The CDR3 has 15 residues. CDR3 nucleotide sequence: TGTGCCAGCAGCCAAGATCTTGCGAGCAATCAGCCCCAGCATTTT. Translated: CASSQDLASNQPQHF.

The V call is TRBV9, the J call TRBJ2-3; 10 bases match TRBD2. Germline V gives CDR1 SGDLS, CDR2 YYNGEE. V shed 4 bases, J shed 6 bases, and the junction held 5 bases outside the gene matches. CDR3 length: 14 amino acids. The CDR3 sequence: CASSPSGSGDTQYF. The DNA of the CDR3 is TGTGCCAGCAGCCCTAGCGGGAGTGGTGATACGCAGTATTTT.

The rearrangement links TRBV5-4 to TRBJ1-1; TRBD1 might be the D (6 bases). The V end lost 2 bases, the J end lost 3 bases, and 11 bases lay between the germline ends. Germline V gives CDR1 SGHNT, CDR2 YYREEE (reference sequence). The CDR3 extends over 14 amino acids. The CDR3 loop is CASSFTEGDTEAFF. The CDR3 bases are TGTGCCAGCAGCTTTACAGAGGGGGACACTGAAGCTTTCTTT. Based on the CDR3 plus reference TRBV5-4 and TRBJ1-1, the full variable domain is ETGVTQSPTHLIKTRGQQVTLRCSSQSGHNTVSWYQQALGQGPQFIFQYYREEENGRGNFPPRFSGLQFPNYSSELNVNALELDDSALYLCASSFTEGDTEAFFGQGTRLTVV.

This chain links TRBV12-3 or TRBV12-4 with TRBJ1-2; no definite D call. With 3 bases removed from V and 6 bases from J, the gap between germline ends came to 8 bases. This CDR3 contains 12 residues. As DNA, the CDR3 is TGTGCCAGCAGTTTGGGAGGGAATGGCTACACCTTC. It specifies CASSLGGNGYTF.

This sequence joins TRBV4-1 and TRBJ2-1, with TRBD2 matching 7 bases. V shed 0 bases and J 3 bases; nucleotides not matched to a gene: 2. Looked up from germline, CDR1 is MGHRA and CDR2 is YSYEKL. This CDR3 spans 15 amino acids. This CDR3 is CASSQDGGNYNEQFF. The CDR3 coding sequence is TGCGCCAGCAGCCAAGACGGGGGGAACTACAATGAGCAGTTCTTC.

This clone has more than one count but fewer than ten. This chain uses TRBV5-1 with TRBJ2-7; TRBD2 is a possible D gene (6 bases). The V and J ends lost 0 bases and 2 bases respectively, with 18 bases between them. This CDR3 has 17 amino acids. Germline V gives CDR1 SGHRS, CDR2 YFSETQ. The CDR3 sequence: CASSLARGTPPTYEQYF. CDR3 nucleotide sequence: TGCGCCAGCAGCTTGGCCCGGGGGACTCCACCGACCTACGAGCAGTACTTC.

To note about this clone: A read error may produce the germline difference seen at one junction end. The J gene is TRBJ1-1, the V gene TRBV5-1; TRBD1 agrees at 8 bases. The CDR3 sequence is 15 residues long. Germline V gene data show CDR1 as SGHRS and CDR2 as YFSETQ. CDR3 sequence (DNA): TGCGCCAGCAGCCTTTCGACAGGGGCGAACGCTGAAGCTTTCTTT. Its translation is CASSLSTGANAEAFF.

This chain uses TRBV13 with TRBJ1-1; D is perhaps TRBD1 (5 bases). CDR1 and CDR2 from the germline V gene are PRHDT and FYEKMQ (reference sequence). Deletions cut 6 bases from V and 7 bases from J, with 12 bases between. The CDR3 contains 12 residues. The chain's CDR3 is CASRQGTGEAFF. CDR3 coding DNA: TGTGCCAGCAGGCAGGGCACGGGTGAAGCTTTCTTT.

The chain employs TRBV6-2 or TRBV6-3 and TRBJ1-6, with 11 nucleotides matching TRBD1. Trimming removed 7 bases from V and 2 bases from J; junction bases left unmatched: 7. CDR3 size: 17 residues. Germline V gene lookup returns CDR1 MNHEY and CDR2 SVGEGT. CDR3 in amino acids: CASTPGTGGTYNSPLHF. CDR3 DNA: TGTGCCAGCACCCCCGGGACAGGGGGTACCTATAATTCACCCCTCCACTTT.

The V call is TRBV4-3, the J call TRBJ2-5, with D possibly matching TRBD1 (5 bases). V lost 3 bases and J lost 3, with 14 bases in between. Germline V CDR1 and CDR2: LGHNA, YSLEER. This CDR3 has 15 residues. Here the CDR3 DNA reads TGCGCCAGCAGCCACTACAGGAGCCAGAAAGAGACCCAGTACTTC. This codes for CASSHYRSQKETQYF.

This clone was recorded once. V is TRBV7-9 and J is TRBJ1-3; TRBD1 matches 9 bases. V was pared by 5 bases and J by 4 bases, with 3 bases of the junction left unmatched. This CDR3 contains 14 residues. Germline V gene data show CDR1 as SEHNR and CDR2 as FQNEAQ (reference sequence). DNA for the CDR3: TGTGCCAGCAGCACTGGGACAGGGGGAAACACCATATATTTT. Protein: CASSTGTGGNTIYF.

The J gene is TRBJ2-1, the V gene TRBV14; unclear D gene. Per the germline V gene, CDR1 is SGHDN and CDR2 is FVKESK. This CDR3 has 13 amino acids. Trimming removed 1 base from V and 5 bases from J, with 6 bases in between. The CDR3 reads CASSQVRDNEQFF. CDR3 nucleotide sequence: TGTGCCAGCAGCCAAGTTCGAGACAATGAGCAGTTCTTC. Looking up the rest from reference TRBV14 and TRBJ2-1 gives the full variable domain: EAGVTQFPSHSVIEKGQTVTLRCDPISGHDNLYWYRRVMGKEIKFLLHFVKESKQDESGMPNNRFLAERTGGTYSTLKVQPAELEDSGVYFCASSQVRDNEQFFGPGTRLTVL.

V and J are TRBV30 and TRBJ2-2; D remains ambiguous. This CDR3 has 13 residues. V was shortened by 4 bases and J by 5 bases, with 11 bases between the two germline ends. CDR1 is GTSNPN, CDR2 SVGIG, per germline (reference sequence). The CDR3 DNA sequence: TGTGCCTGGACACTAAGAAAAACCGGGGAGCTGTTTTTT. This gives the protein CAWTLRKTGELFF.

The chain links TRBV19 to TRBJ2-1; D is uncertain. Germline CDR1 reads LNHDA; CDR2 reads SQIVND (reference sequence). V lost 1 base and J lost 10, with 14 bases in between. This CDR3 contains 14 residues. CDR3 sequence (DNA): TGTGCCAGTAGTATAGGACCGCAGACAATAGAGCAGTTCTTC. Translated: CASSIGPQTIEQFF.

The chain carries TRBV18 and TRBJ2-1; 8 bases fit TRBD1. Germline V lookup: CDR1 KGHSH, CDR2 LQKENI. CDR3 length: 14 amino acids. The junction had 6 bases not matched to a gene; V was cut back by 8 bases and J by 3 bases. CDR3 DNA: TGTGCCAGCCTCACGGACAGGGACTACAATGAGCAGTTCTTC. Translated, it gives CASLTDRDYNEQFF.

This sequence joins TRBV20-1 and TRBJ2-3, with D tentatively TRBD2 (6 bases). The CDR3 covers 15 residues. The V end lost 3 bases, the J end lost 1 base, and 14 bases lay between the germline ends. Germline V lookup: CDR1 DFQATT, CDR2 SNEGSKA (reference sequence). The CDR3: CSASLLPGGTDTQYF. CDR3 sequence (DNA): TGCAGTGCTAGTCTTCTCCCGGGGGGCACAGATACGCAGTATTTT.

V is TRBV28 and J is TRBJ2-7; possible D gene TRBD2, 6 bases. Deletions cut 6 bases from V and 2 bases from J, with 14 bases between. The CDR3 length is 14 residues. CDR1 is MDHEN, CDR2 SYDVKM, per germline. The CDR3 sequence is CASSRDSPTYEQYF. The CDR3 DNA reads as TGTGCCAGCAGCCGGGACTCCCCAACCTACGAGCAGTACTTC.

This clone was detected a few times. The V gene is TRBV7-9, the J gene TRBJ1-4, with D uncertain. V lost 5 bases and J 5 bases, leaving 3 bases between the germline ends. This CDR3 is built from 11 residues. Germline CDR1 is SEHNR and CDR2 is FQNEAQ (reference sequence). CDR3 sequence reads: CASSRNEKLFF. CDR3 in DNA: TGTGCCAGCAGCCGGAATGAAAAACTGTTTTTT.

The chain couples TRBV28 to TRBJ2-1, with 14 nucleotides matching TRBD2. CDR3 length: 18 residues. Per germline, CDR1 MDHEN and CDR2 SYDVKM. V trimming: 7 bases; J trimming: 2 bases; junction bases outside the gene matches: 10. CDR3 amino acids: CASTSGLAGGVTYNEQFF. CDR3 bases: TGTGCCAGCACGAGCGGACTAGCGGGAGGCGTCACCTACAATGAGCAGTTCTTC.

The chain joins TRBV10-1 to TRBJ2-7, with TRBD2 identical over 9 bases. The V gene end was trimmed by 6 bases and the J gene end by 2 bases; junction bases not matched to a gene: 2. Germline CDR1 reads WNHNN; CDR2 reads SYGVQD (reference sequence). There are 13 residues in the CDR3. CDR3 amino acids: CASSASGTYEQYF. The CDR3 nucleotides read TGCGCCAGCAGCGCTAGCGGGACCTACGAGCAGTACTTC.